These T cell receptor beta chains were read from a single sample in a study of human T cells and chemical hapten exposure. TCRdb re-called the RACE reads with MiXCR, one entry per CDR3 protein. The sample lists around 80,000 distinct CDR3 sequences, around 7% occurring once. The sequencing here drew on whole blood, taken in connection with sensitization to the hapten diphenylcyclopropenone (DPC). All receptors derive from a young woman with alopecia areata. Some clones in this sample may be carry-over from other donors' samples. Both conserved end residues are part of each CDR3. A D gene is named only where the DNA matches it firmly. Expanded clones get a size class; other rows say once, few or many, or leave the size out.

CASSRRLVNTEAFF	TGCGCCAGCAGCAGGAGGTTAGTGAACACTGAAGCTTTCTTT	.	TRBV4-1	few	TRBJ1-1
CASSPGTSRETQYF	TGTGCCAGCTCACCCGGGACTAGTAGAGAGACCCAGTACTTC	TRBD2	TRBV18	few	TRBJ2-5
CSARGGGGAGFPREKLFF	TGCAGTGCTAGAGGAGGGGGGGGCGCGGGTTTTCCTAGGGAAAAACTGTTTTTT	.	TRBV20-1	.	TRBJ1-4
CASIEQGEAFF	TGTGCCAGCATAGAACAGGGGGAGGCTTTCTTT	TRBD1	TRBV12-3/TRBV12-4	.	TRBJ1-1
CSVERTVDTEAFF	TGCAGCGTTGAACGGACAGTGGACACTGAAGCTTTCTTT	.	TRBV29-1	few	TRBJ1-1
CASSRAGTGNYGYTF	TGTGCCAGCAGCAGAGCCGGGACGGGGAACTATGGCTACACCTTC	.	TRBV5-4	few	TRBJ1-2
CASTLLPGGTEAFF	TGTGCCAGCACCCTCCTCCCCGGGGGGACTGAAGCTTTCTTT	.	TRBV6-1	many	TRBJ1-1
CASSPRYGEKLFF	TGTGCCAGCAGTCCCCGGTACGGTGAAAAACTGTTTTTT	.	TRBV12-3/TRBV12-4	few	TRBJ1-4
CASSQVRAGGSSDEQFF	TGTGCCAGCAGCCAAGTTCGAGCGGGGGGTTCCTCCGATGAGCAGTTCTTC	TRBD2	TRBV3-1	many	TRBJ2-1
CASSLDGPTSNQPQHF	TGCGCCAGCAGCTTAGATGGGCCTACTAGCAATCAGCCCCAGCATTTT	.	TRBV5-1	.	TRBJ1-5
CASQAQVGYNEKLFF	TGTGCCAGCCAGGCCCAGGTCGGATATAATGAAAAACTGTTTTTT	.	TRBV12-3/TRBV12-4	.	TRBJ1-4
CAISGHDRGSTDTQYF	TGTGCCATCAGTGGACACGACAGGGGCAGCACAGATACGCAGTATTTT	TRBD1	TRBV10-3	many	TRBJ2-3
CASRTAGGSTGELFF	TGTGCCAGCAGGACAGCGGGGGGGAGCACCGGGGAGCTGTTTTTT	TRBD2	TRBV7-7	.	TRBJ2-2
CASRRESLSYNEQFF	TGTGCCAGCAGAAGAGAATCCCTCTCCTACAATGAGCAGTTCTTC	.	TRBV2	few	TRBJ2-1
CASSPWASGGPGANVLTF	TGTGCCAGCAGCCCATGGGCTAGCGGGGGACCTGGGGCCAACGTCCTGACTTTC	TRBD2	TRBV7-3	.	TRBJ2-6